This is a list of T cell receptor beta chains from one sample in a study of technical replicates of blood from several donors. Data came from immunoSEQ multiplex PCR; TCRdb stores just in-frame clones and leaves some out. The sample lists about 97,000 clones; about 95% were seen once. The specimen was T cells isolated from PBMCs. The receptors were sampled from a human donor in good health. The CDR3 runs from the conserved cysteine through the conserved F or W. Each record gives: CDR3 DNA, CDR3 protein, D gene, V gene, J gene, clone size. The D gene is left open where the match is weak. The size field is filled for only some rows; it gives once, few, many or a size class.

TGTGCCAGCAGCGACTTAGGGACAGCTGAAGAGACCCAGTACTTC	CASSDLGTAEETQYF	TRBD1	TRBV7-9	TRBJ2-5	NA
TGTGCCAGCCGCCTGCGGCGGAACACTGAAGCTTTCTTT	CASRLRRNTEAFF	NA	TRBV25-1	TRBJ1-1	NA
TGTGCCAGCAGCAACGGAGGAACTTTGAACACTGAAGCTTTCTTT	CASSNGGTLNTEAFF	NA	TRBV9	TRBJ1-1	NA
TGTGCCAGCAGTTTAACCCCCGGACAGGGGCGGAACGAGCAGTACTTC	CASSLTPGQGRNEQYF	TRBD1	TRBV27	TRBJ2-7	NA
TGTGCCAGTAAACCGGGACAGAGTGAAAAACTGTTTTTT	CASKPGQSEKLFF	TRBD1	TRBV19	TRBJ1-4	NA
TGTGCCAGTAAACTCTACGCCGCGGGGGCGGCAGATACGCAGTATTTT	CASKLYAAGAADTQYF	NA	TRBV19	TRBJ2-3	NA
TGTGCCAGCAAGGCAGGGTCTCAGCCCCAGCATTTT	CASKAGSQPQHF	NA	TRBV19	TRBJ1-5	once
TGTGCCAGTACCCCACTAGCGGGAGGGTTCAATGAGCAGTTCTTC	CASTPLAGGFNEQFF	TRBD2	TRBV19	TRBJ2-1	NA
TGTGCCAGCAGCCAATGGGCCAGATACAATGAGCAGTTCTTC	CASSQWARYNEQFF	NA	TRBV14	TRBJ2-1	NA
TGTGCCAGCAGCTTTGCAGGGGCACACGAGCAGTACTTC	CASSFAGAHEQYF	NA	TRBV7-3	TRBJ2-7	NA
TGTGCCAGCTCACCTCAAGGGGCGGGAGTTTTCGAGCAGTACTTC	CASSPQGAGVFEQYF	TRBD2	TRBV18	TRBJ2-7	NA
TGTGCCAGCAGTGAAAGAGACAGGTCCCCTTATGGCTACACCTTC	CASSERDRSPYGYTF	NA	TRBV6-1	TRBJ1-2	NA
TGTGCCAGCAGTCCACTCCCCGGAGCGGGGTCCTACGAGCAGTACTTC	CASSPLPGAGSYEQYF	TRBD2	TRBV27	TRBJ2-7	NA
TGCAGCGTTAGGCTCTACAGGGATTCGGACTATGGCTACACCTTC	CSVRLYRDSDYGYTF	NA	TRBV29-1	TRBJ1-2	once
TGTGCCAGCAGCTTCCTCAATAGCGGGAGGGGGTCTAGCACAGATACGCAGTATTTT	CASSFLNSGRGSSTDTQYF	TRBD2	TRBV28	TRBJ2-3	NA
TGTGCCAGCAGCTTCGGGGGGGGCCCCGATCAGCCCCAGCATTTT	CASSFGGGPDQPQHF	NA	TRBV7-9	TRBJ1-5	NA
TGTGCCACCAGCAGAGATCAGGGCTCCTACAATGAGCAGTTCTTC	CATSRDQGSYNEQFF	NA	TRBV15	TRBJ2-1	once
TGTGCCAGCAGCGAGGGGGAGTTCACTGAAGCTTTCTTT	CASSEGEFTEAFF	NA	TRBV27	TRBJ1-1	few
TGTGCCAGCAGCTCCCGGGGTAGCGGGAGTAGCCCAGATACGCAGTATTTT	CASSSRGSGSSPDTQYF	TRBD2	TRBV7-2	TRBJ2-3	NA
TGTGCCAGCAGTTACGATGGAGGGACCTTCGGCTATGGCTACACCTTC	CASSYDGGTFGYGYTF	NA	TRBV6-5	TRBJ1-2	NA
TGTGCCAGCAGTTACTCTGCTGCTAGCGGGTTGTACGAGCAGTACTTC	CASSYSAASGLYEQYF	TRBD2	TRBV6-5	TRBJ2-7	NA
TGTGCCAGCAGCTTACAGGGCAACGAGCAGTACTTC	CASSLQGNEQYF	NA	TRBV7-9	TRBJ2-7	NA
TGTGCCAGCAGCCAAGATTGGGGGGACTATTCCTACGAGCAGTACTTC	CASSQDWGDYSYEQYF	TRBD2	TRBV4-2	TRBJ2-7	NA
TGTGCCAGTAGTATACAGGGGTTTCAGCCCCAGCATTTT	CASSIQGFQPQHF	NA	TRBV19	TRBJ1-5	NA
TGTGCCAGCAGCAAAAATCCCGGGTCCGGGGAGCTGTTTTTT	CASSKNPGSGELFF	NA	TRBV7-3	TRBJ2-2	NA
TGCAGCGTTCGGACAGGTTCAAAAGAGCAGTACTTC	CSVRTGSKEQYF	TRBD1	TRBV29-1	TRBJ2-7	once
TGTGCCAGCTCAGCCGGGACAGCGAACACTGAAGCTTTCTTT	CASSAGTANTEAFF	TRBD1	TRBV18	TRBJ1-1	few
TGTGCCAGCAGTTACTCGACTAGATTAGCCCCGGCTACGCAGTATTTT	CASSYSTRLAPATQYF	NA	TRBV6-5	TRBJ2-3	once
TGTGCCAGCAGTCGCGGGGGAGTCGACACAGATACGCAGTATTTT	CASSRGGVDTDTQYF	TRBD2	TRBV11-2	TRBJ2-3	NA
TGTGCCAGCAGCTGGAGCGGGAGTGGGGAGACCCAGTACTTC	CASSWSGSGETQYF	TRBD2	TRBV7-2	TRBJ2-5	NA
TGTGCCAGCAGTCTTACTGACGAGCAGTACTTC	CASSLTDEQYF	NA	TRBV28	TRBJ2-7	NA
TGTGCCAGCAGCTTTGGGAGAAGCAATGAGCAGTTCTTC	CASSFGRSNEQFF	NA	TRBV7-3	TRBJ2-1	once
TGCGCCAGCCGAAGGGACTCGCAGCGGGATACGCAGTATTTT	CASRRDSQRDTQYF	NA	TRBV4-1	TRBJ2-3	NA
TGTGCCAGCAGTGATAGGGCTAGCGGGAGAACAGATACGCAGTATTTT	CASSDRASGRTDTQYF	TRBD2	TRBV25-1	TRBJ2-3	once
TGCGCCAGCAGCTTGATCGGTATGGATACGCAGTATTTT	CASSLIGMDTQYF	NA	TRBV5-1	TRBJ2-3	NA
TGTGCCAGCAGCTTAGGGGGAGTGGAGACCCAGTACTTC	CASSLGGVETQYF	NA	TRBV7-2	TRBJ2-5	NA
TGTGCCAGCAGCTTTTGGGACACTGACTACGAGCAGTACTTC	CASSFWDTDYEQYF	NA	TRBV11-2	TRBJ2-7	NA
TGTGCCAGCAGCTTGCAGAATGAGCAGTTCTTC	CASSLQNEQFF	NA	TRBV7-9	TRBJ2-1	NA
TGTGCCTGGAGTGCCAGACAGGGTTTTAACTATGGCTACACCTTC	CAWSARQGFNYGYTF	TRBD1	TRBV30	TRBJ1-2	NA
TGTGCCAGCAGTCCCGGGACAGGGAGAGAAGCTTTCTTT	CASSPGTGREAFF	TRBD1	TRBV27	TRBJ1-1	few
TGTGCCAGCAGAGGAGTGGACACTGGAACCTATGGCTACACCTTC	CASRGVDTGTYGYTF	NA	TRBV6-1	TRBJ1-2	once
TGTGCCAGCAGCTTGGAACAGGGGTTAAACTATGGCTACACCTTC	CASSLEQGLNYGYTF	TRBD1	TRBV5-4	TRBJ1-2	once
TGTGCCAGCACCCAGGGGCGGAACACCGGGGAGCTGTTTTTT	CASTQGRNTGELFF	NA	TRBV7-3	TRBJ2-2	NA
TGTGCCAGCAGCTGGACTAGCGGGAGTTCCTACGAGCAGTACTTC	CASSWTSGSSYEQYF	TRBD2	TRBV7-2	TRBJ2-7	NA
TGTGCCAGCAGTCCTACACAGGGATCGAACGAGCAGTACTTC	CASSPTQGSNEQYF	NA	TRBV27	TRBJ2-7	NA
TGTGCCAGCAGCTTACTCCTTAACTATGGCTACACCTTC	CASSLLLNYGYTF	NA	TRBV11-2	TRBJ1-2	NA
TGTGCCAGCAGCAAAGATAGGGGAGGGAATGAGCAGTTCTTC	CASSKDRGGNEQFF	NA	TRBV21-1	TRBJ2-1	NA
TGTGCCAGCAGTAGCACGGGCACCGGGGAGCTGTTTTTT	CASSSTGTGELFF	NA	TRBV6-5	TRBJ2-2	once
TGCGCCAGCAGCCGCACAGGGTTGACTGAAGCTTTCTTT	CASSRTGLTEAFF	NA	TRBV4-3	TRBJ1-1	NA
TGTGCCAGTAGTATCCTAGGAGGGGCGGGGAACACCGGGGAGCTGTTTTTT	CASSILGGAGNTGELFF	NA	TRBV19	TRBJ2-2	NA
TGTGCCAGCAGTTACCGACAGGATATAGAAGCTTTCTTT	CASSYRQDIEAFF	NA	TRBV6-5	TRBJ1-1	NA
TGTGCCAGCAGCGTAGCAAGGGCAGGAGGCGATGGCTACACCTTC	CASSVARAGGDGYTF	NA	TRBV9	TRBJ1-2	NA
TGTGCCAGCAGACACGAGACAGGGTTGGTTTATAGGGGCTACACCTTC	CASRHETGLVYRGYTF	TRBD1	TRBV2	TRBJ1-2	NA
TGTGCCAGCAGTTCTCGACAGGGGCTGAACACTGAAGCTTTCTTT	CASSSRQGLNTEAFF	TRBD1	TRBV27	TRBJ1-1	NA
TGTGCCAGCAGTGACTCCAGAGGAATCCATGAGCAGTTCTTC	CASSDSRGIHEQFF	NA	TRBV6-4	TRBJ2-1	NA
TGTGCCAGCAGTTCACCGGGACTAGCGGGACGACAGTTCTTC	CASSSPGLAGRQFF	TRBD2	TRBV28	TRBJ2-1	NA
TGTGCCAGCAGCCAAGATAGACAGGATGGCAATCAGCCCCAGCATTTT	CASSQDRQDGNQPQHF	NA	TRBV4-2	TRBJ1-5	NA